This T cell receptor (beta chain) was found in a study of cytomegalovirus exposure and HLA in healthy donors (dated by TCRdb to the late 2010s). Looking at the study overall: An earlier analysis of under 600 of the donors reported 250 to 350 Gb of sequence data and some 120 million unique TCR beta sequences from around 200 million T cells. All discovery cohort repertoires had been generated on a single sequencing platform. An early release covering approximately 600 HLA-typed donors comprised approximately 290 gigabases of sequencing data and tens of millions of unique TCR sequences. Typing coverage differed by locus: A, B, C, DRB1 and DQB1 were typed in roughly 620-630 donors, DQA1 in about 500, DPA1 in around 600, and DPB1 in 472. Both class I and class II loci were covered by HLA typing, at four-digit resolution. The study aimed to test whether signatures of past pathogen exposure could be identified by cataloging public T cell receptors. Using immunosequencing, the study profiled T cell repertoires from 666 subjects and related those repertoires to cytomegalovirus serostatus. Among roughly 400 genotyped donors of the cohort, an average of about 240,000 unique TCR beta nucleotide sequences were sequenced per donor, roughly 20% of them non-productive. Rather than drawing on any new phenotypic data, the later analysis identified candidate immune exposures from TCR beta sequences and the way those sequences occurred across donors. Roughly five DR-DQ haplotypes were handled as single units for association and clustering because linkage in the cohort was strong. The genetic ancestry cluster associated with self-reported Caucasian donors included roughly four fifths of the approximately 400 genotyped donors. Alongside the repertoire data, information on donor age, sex, ethnicity and CMV serostatus was compiled. To predict cytomegalovirus infection status, the study brought together high-throughput TCR immunosequencing, statistical association of individual TCRs with disease status, and machine learning. A later genetic analysis used genome-wide SNP genotypes for about 65% of the roughly 670 donors, treating that subset as a discovery cohort. In an earlier analysis of 587 of the donors, high-throughput TCR beta sequencing was used to judge whether each TCR beta V gene segment behaved as functional or pseudogenic. Along with the approximately 600-subject first cohort, a separate validation cohort of around 110 different subjects was used. In a later analysis, previously published TCR beta repertoires from 670 or so donors were re-analyzed and high-resolution HLA genotyping was added so that TCR occurrence patterns could be studied.

The library was obtained by the immunoSEQ multiplex PCR assay. For the multiplex PCR, a mixture combining 60 forward primers for TCR Vbeta segments and 13 reverse primers for TCR Jbeta segments was used. The CDR3 region of rearranged TCR beta genes was amplified from genomic DNA with a multiplex PCR assay. Amplified TCR beta libraries were sequenced as 87-base-pair reads on the Illumina HiSeq System. Regarding the original processing steps: In a later analysis, 77 million or so unique TCR beta chains were counted across the roughly 610 repertoires, and around 10 million of these chains were shared by at least two donors. A nearest-neighbor algorithm error-corrected the raw reads and collapsed the reads into unique sequences, merging closely related sequences to remove PCR and sequencing errors. To assign V, D and J gene segments, CDR3 sequences were aligned to IMGT reference sequences. Each retained sequence needed at least a six-nucleotide match to both a V gene segment and a J gene segment. Rearrangements were classified as productive when the CDR3 lacked stop codons and remained in frame with V and J, and all other rearrangements were classified as non-productive. CDR3 was defined by IMGT convention, running from the second conserved V-encoded cysteine to the conserved J-encoded phenylalanine. Sequences without an unambiguous match to a single V gene segment were excluded from the earlier analysis of almost 600 of the donors. In an earlier analysis of about 590 of the donors, a V segment was called functional when productive rearrangements were above 56.7%, and segregating when the standard deviation between donors exceeded 5%. To diagnose cytomegalovirus status from the catalog of TCR beta chain sequences, a statistical classification framework was built. In a later analysis, V and J genes were assigned by comparing TCR nucleotide sequences against IMGT/GENE-DB human TR gene sequences. Using the TCRdist pipeline, a later analysis assigned CDR3 sequences along with most-parsimonious VDJ recombination scenarios. A later analysis defined each TCR beta chain by its CDR3 amino acid sequence plus V-gene family, and excluded reads lacking a unique V-gene family. To address suspected cross-contamination and a sequencing artifact, a later analysis removed around 600 highly shared, low-generation-probability nucleotide sequences. In a later analysis, a clonal expansion index was calculated for each public chain from normalized within-repertoire ranks of inferred template counts. Generation probabilities in a later analysis came from a VDJ recombination model fitted to out-of-frame rearrangements, and those results were checked against IGoR. Hypergeometric tests were used in a later analysis to score TCR-TCR, TCR-HLA and TCR-CMV co-occurrence, with a repertoire-size bias correction applied to the TCR pairs. False discovery rates were estimated in a later analysis by permuting HLA or CMV assignments 20 times. A later analysis grouped co-occurring TCRs with DBSCAN, adding TCRdist sequence similarity when clustering within HLA-allele-positive subsets. For co-occurrence clustering, repertoires with fewer than 30,000 or more than 120,000 public chains were excluded, along with about five repertoires with anomalous nucleotide sharing. Not all clones reach the TCRdb copy of this immuneACCESS table, which keeps in-frame sequences only. Checked studies attribute under half of the gap to unresolved V genes and leave the rest unexplained. The DNA gave D and trimming, while V, J and clone size come from that table. The sample has approximately 73,000 clones on record, roughly 80% of them singletons. About 22% of the sample rests with the top ten.

In total, 600 or so healthy bone marrow donors made up the cohort. Cohort members were all nominally healthy when sampled, although unrecorded immune exposures were likely present. The donor tested CMV seropositive and was one of the 289 seropositive cohort members. Every donor gave a peripheral blood sample, and the peripheral blood mononuclear cells from that sample were used for TCR beta sequencing. Genomic DNA was extracted from the blood cell samples with the Qiagen DNeasy Blood Extraction Kit. The junction shows trimming of 7 bases on V and 7 bases on J, plus 14 bases between the germline ends. Sequences LNHDA (CDR1) and SQIVND (CDR2) are obtained from the germline V gene (reference sequence). The CDR3 runs 13 residues from the cysteine to the phenylalanine. Only the CDR3 region is kept as DNA, spanning 39 bases read in frame from base 1. Remarks on this clone: Its antigen remains undetermined. No base-level quality is on record; no much larger clone is a single base apart.

Study-wide findings and limitations: In both the original and validation cohorts, the classifier was reported to diagnose cytomegalovirus status with high specificity and sensitivity. The authors suggested that the approach could potentially be generalized to other disease states and immunological phenotypes. HLA typing was unavailable for some donors at each locus, so association tests used only the typed subset. Compared with the approximately 670-donor mean, donors in an Asian-associated ancestry cluster had fewer N-insertions in productive TCRs, according to a later genetic analysis. The only immune exposure information available for the cohort was CMV serostatus. A later analysis associated about 17,000 TCR beta sequences with specific HLA alleles at a false discovery rate of 0.05. A later analysis found that TCR association rates varied across HLA loci, with DRB1 alleles showing the most associated TCRs and HLA-C alleles the fewest. The study listed 170 or so TCR beta chains as associated with cytomegalovirus. Only TCR beta chains were sequenced in this cohort, and the absence of alpha or paired-chain data limited detectable features. Strong co-occurrence of HLA alleles, especially DR and DQ, made assigning TCR associations to individual alleles difficult. Most CMV-associated TCR beta chains appeared to be HLA-restricted in a later analysis, and the HLA associations seemed to be driven largely by CMV exposure. Three of the identified cytomegalovirus-associated TCR beta chains were confirmed in vitro to be specific for cytomegalovirus antigens. Correlated functional status among segregating V segments might be attributable to linkage disequilibrium, but an unknown experimental factor could not be ruled out. A further reported finding was that TCR beta sequences accurately predicted the HLA-A and HLA-B alleles for most subjects in the first cohort. A cluster of highly shared sequence variants was judged likely to represent a technical artifact of the sequencing pipeline. While some public TCRs were present in many individuals, most TCR sequences turned up only very rarely across donors. A later genetic analysis associated a missense DCLRE1C variant with V-gene and J-gene trimming of TCR beta chains, and an independent cohort replicated the association. Some IMGT-functional V segments, including TRBV6-2 and TRBV6-3, could not be told apart with the 87-base-pair reads, so those segments were excluded. Compared with equally common non-associated chains, HLA-associated TCR beta chains in a later analysis were more clonally expanded and had lower generation probabilities. The earlier analysis of about 600 of the donors excluded 15 to 20 rarely observed V segments, including chromosome 9 orphons, because counts were too low. An earlier analysis of approximately 600 of the donors showed that most TCR beta V segments appeared in productive rearrangements either about 87% or about 30% of the time, which broadly matched IMGT annotations. Sequencing depth was assumed to be roughly uniform across donors in the presence/absence analyses, though that assumption may not hold. In a later analysis, several top co-occurrence clusters were reported to appear linked to parvovirus B19, influenza, CMV and Epstein-Barr virus.

Sequencing was done on a sample of PBMCs. The sequence derives from a woman between 40 and 50 years old in good health and CMV-seropositive. The sequence joins TRBV19 to TRBJ2-1; the D gene is possibly TRBD2, with 6 bases matching. The sequenced DNA: TGTGCCAGTACTCCGGGACTGGAAAATGAGCAGTTCTTC. Translated, this is CASTPGLENEQFF.